This TCR beta chain was sequenced during a study of blood T cells in healthy people across ages. Next came a second PCR, run for about 6 to 11 cycles, which used a sample-barcoded 5' primer along with a J-beta primer mix. Every cDNA molecule bore a tag from a template-switch adaptor containing 12 random nucleotides. Each sample provided no less than 2.5 million CDR3-containing paired-end reads. TCRdb reprocessed the 5' RACE reads via MiXCR and lists one record per CDR3 protein. The profile shows hundreds of thousands of distinct CDR3 sequences, more than 55% of them singletons. The V end was cut by 5 bases, the J end by 6 bases, with 19 bases between. The CDR3 covers 14 residues. The germline gives CDR1 DFQATT, CDR2 SNEGSKA (reference sequence).

The specimen was blood. This TCR was recovered from a man in his forties in good health. V gene TRBV20-1 combines with J gene TRBJ1-1; D call uncertain. CDR3 in DNA: TGCAGTGCTGGTATAGGGCAGGTCGGAGCTGAAGCTTTCTTT. Encoded protein: CSAGIGQVGAEAFF.